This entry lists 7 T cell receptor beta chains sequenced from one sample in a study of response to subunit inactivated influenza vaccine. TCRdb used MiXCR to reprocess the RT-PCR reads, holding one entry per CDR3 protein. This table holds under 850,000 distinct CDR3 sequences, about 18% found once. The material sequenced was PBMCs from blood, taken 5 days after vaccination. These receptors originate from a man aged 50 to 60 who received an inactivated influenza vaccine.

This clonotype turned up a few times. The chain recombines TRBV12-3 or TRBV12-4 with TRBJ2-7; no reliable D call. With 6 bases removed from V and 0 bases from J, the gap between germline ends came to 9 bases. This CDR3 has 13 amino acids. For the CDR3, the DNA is TGTGCCAGCAGACCAGACGGCTCCTACGAGCAGTACTTC. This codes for CASRPDGSYEQYF.

The CDR3 spells CASSHDLGSAAYEQYF. CDR3 in DNA: TGCGCCAGCAGCCATGATTTGGGGAGTGCAGCCTACGAGCAGTACTTC. V and J are TRBV4-3 and TRBJ2-7; D possibly corresponds to TRBD2 (5 bases). CDR3 length equals 16 residues. CDR1 and CDR2 from the germline V gene are LGHNA and YSLEER. V was clipped by 3 bases and J by 2 bases, with 17 bases between them.

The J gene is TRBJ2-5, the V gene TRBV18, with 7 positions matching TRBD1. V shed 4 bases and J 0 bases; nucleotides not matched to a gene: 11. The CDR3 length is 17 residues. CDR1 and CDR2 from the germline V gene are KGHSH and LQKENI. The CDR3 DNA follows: TGTGCCAGCTCACACCGGGACAGCCCATCTTACCAAGAGACCCAGTACTTC. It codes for CASSHRDSPSYQETQYF.

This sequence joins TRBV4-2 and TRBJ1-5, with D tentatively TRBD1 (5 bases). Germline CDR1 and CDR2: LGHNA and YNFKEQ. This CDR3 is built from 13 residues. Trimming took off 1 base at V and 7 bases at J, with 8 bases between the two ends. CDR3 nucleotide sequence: TGTGCCAGCAGCCAAGCATGGGGGCAGCCCCAGCATTTT. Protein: CASSQAWGQPQHF.

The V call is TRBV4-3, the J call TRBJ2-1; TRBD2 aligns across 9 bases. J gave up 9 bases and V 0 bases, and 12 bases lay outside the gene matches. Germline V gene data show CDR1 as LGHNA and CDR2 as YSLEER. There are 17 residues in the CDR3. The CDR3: CASSQELAGARNLEQFF. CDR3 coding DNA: TGCGCCAGCAGCCAAGAGTTAGCGGGAGCCCGCAACCTTGAGCAGTTCTTC.

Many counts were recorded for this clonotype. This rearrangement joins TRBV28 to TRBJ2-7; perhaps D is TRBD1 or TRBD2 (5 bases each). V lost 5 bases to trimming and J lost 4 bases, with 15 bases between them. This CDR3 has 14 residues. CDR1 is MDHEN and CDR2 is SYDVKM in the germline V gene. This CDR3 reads CASSLNPGRYEQYF. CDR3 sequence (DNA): TGTGCCAGCAGTCTGAACCCAGGGAGATACGAGCAGTACTTC.

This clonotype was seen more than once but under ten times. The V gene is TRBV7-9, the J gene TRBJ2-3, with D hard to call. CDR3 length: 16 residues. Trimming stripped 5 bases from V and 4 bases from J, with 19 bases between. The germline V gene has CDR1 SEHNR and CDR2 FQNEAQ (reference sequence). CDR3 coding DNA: TGTGCCAGCAGCGCCCGACGGCCCCGGCCCCCAGATACGCAGTATTTT. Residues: CASSARRPRPPDTQYF. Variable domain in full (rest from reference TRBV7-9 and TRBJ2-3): DTGVSQNPRHKITKRGQNVTFRCDPISEHNRLYWYRQTLGQGPEFLTYFQNEAQLEKSRLLSDRFSAERPKGSFSTLEIQRTEQGDSAMYLCASSARRPRPPDTQYFGPGTRLTVL.